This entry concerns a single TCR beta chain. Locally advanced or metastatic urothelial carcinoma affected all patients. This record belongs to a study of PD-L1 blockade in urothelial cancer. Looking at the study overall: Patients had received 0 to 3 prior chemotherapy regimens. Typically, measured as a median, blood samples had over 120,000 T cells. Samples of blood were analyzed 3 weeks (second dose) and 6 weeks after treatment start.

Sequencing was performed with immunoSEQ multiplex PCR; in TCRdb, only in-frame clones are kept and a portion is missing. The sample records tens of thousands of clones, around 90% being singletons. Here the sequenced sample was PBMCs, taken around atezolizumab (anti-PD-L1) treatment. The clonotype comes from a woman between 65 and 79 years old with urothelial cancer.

The CDR3 region is CASSADSPAREQYF. The CDR3 coding sequence is TGTGCCAGCAGTGCGGACTCCCCCGCTCGGGAGCAGTACTTC. The rearrangement uses TRBV2 and TRBJ2-7; TRBD2 might be the D (5 bases). The CDR3 has 14 amino acids. V dropped 4 bases and J dropped 7 bases, with 17 bases sitting between them. In germline, CDR1 is SNHLY, CDR2 FYNNEI.